The entry below gives a single TCR beta chain sequence along with its context. Its antigen is currently unknown. The data originate from a study of T-cell reconstitution after alpha-beta-depleted transplantation in children. Study-wide findings and caveats: From newly produced T cells came most of the T-cell counts and diversity one year after transplant.

Preparation of the TCRbeta library was carried out with unique molecular identifiers. One entry per CDR3 protein, called by TCRdb with MiXCR from the PCR reads. This sample has about 58,000 distinct CDR3 sequences, with 44% found just once. Germline V gene data show CDR1 as SGHRS and CDR2 as YFSETQ. The CDR3 consists of 17 residues. V was clipped by 1 base and J by 5 bases; unmatched bases: 13. The sample was PBMCs, mostly from graft donor cells, taken 360 days after TCRalphabeta/CD19-depleted stem cell transplant. The chain is built from TRBV5-1 and TRBJ1-1; 8 bases are shared with TRBD1. The source of this sequence is a male patient aged 5 to 17 who had a stem cell transplant for acute lymphoblastic leukemia, so the T cells may come from the graft donor. The CDR3 nucleotides read TGCGCCAGCAGCTTGCCCCACCGGACAGGGAGGGGGACTGAAGCTTTCTTT. Residues: CASSLPHRTGRGTEAFF.